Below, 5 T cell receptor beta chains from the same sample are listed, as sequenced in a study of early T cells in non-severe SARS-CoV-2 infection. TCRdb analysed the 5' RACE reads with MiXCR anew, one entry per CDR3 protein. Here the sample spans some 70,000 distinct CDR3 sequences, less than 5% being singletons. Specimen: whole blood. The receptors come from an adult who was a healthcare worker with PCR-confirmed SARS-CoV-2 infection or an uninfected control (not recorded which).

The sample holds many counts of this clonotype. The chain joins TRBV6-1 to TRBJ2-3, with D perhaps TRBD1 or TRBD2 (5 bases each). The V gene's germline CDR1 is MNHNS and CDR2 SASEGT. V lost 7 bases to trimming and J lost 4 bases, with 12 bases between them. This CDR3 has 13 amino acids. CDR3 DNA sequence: TGTGCCAGCACGGGGCAGGTCGCAGATACGCAGTATTTT. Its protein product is CASTGQVADTQYF.

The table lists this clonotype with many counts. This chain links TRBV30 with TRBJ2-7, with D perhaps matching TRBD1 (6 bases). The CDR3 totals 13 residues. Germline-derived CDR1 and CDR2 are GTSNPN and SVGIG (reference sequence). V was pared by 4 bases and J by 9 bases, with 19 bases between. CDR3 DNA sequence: TGTGCCTGGACCGGACAGAGCCGAGGAGTGCAGTACTTC. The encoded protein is CAWTGQSRGVQYF.

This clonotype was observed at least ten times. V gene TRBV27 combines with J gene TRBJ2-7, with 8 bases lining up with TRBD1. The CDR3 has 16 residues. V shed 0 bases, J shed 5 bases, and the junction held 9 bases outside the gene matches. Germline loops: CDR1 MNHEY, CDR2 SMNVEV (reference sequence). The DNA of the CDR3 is TGTGCCAGCAGTTTATCTTCTCTCAGGGGGCGCAACGAGCAGTACTTC. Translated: CASSLSSLRGRNEQYF.

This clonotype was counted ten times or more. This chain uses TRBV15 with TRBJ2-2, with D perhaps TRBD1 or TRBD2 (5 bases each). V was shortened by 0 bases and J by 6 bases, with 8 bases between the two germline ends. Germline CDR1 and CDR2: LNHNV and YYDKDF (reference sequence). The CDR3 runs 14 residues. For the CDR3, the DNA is TGTGCCACCAGCAGAGATTCGGGACCCGGGGAGCTGTTTTTT. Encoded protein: CATSRDSGPGELFF.

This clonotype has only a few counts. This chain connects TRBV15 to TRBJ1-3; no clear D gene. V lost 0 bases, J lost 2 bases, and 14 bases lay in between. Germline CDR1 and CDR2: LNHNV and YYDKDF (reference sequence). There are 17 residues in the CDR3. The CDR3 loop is CATSRDLAGATGNTIYF. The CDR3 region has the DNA TGTGCCACCAGCAGAGATTTGGCCGGAGCCACTGGAAACACCATATATTTT.